This T cell receptor (beta chain) stems from a study of long-term antiretroviral therapy in people with HIV. Study information: Some samples came about a decade before the 2015 immediate-ART recommendation, and these were the earliest. Whole-study findings and limits: The study found narrower CDR3 length ranges in HIV repertoires than in controls. Relative to transplant donor controls, diversity remained lower despite increasing after ART.

On this clone: The antigen is undetermined.

This CDR3 has 16 amino acids. Germline CDR1 is SGHRS and CDR2 is YFSETQ. The ends lost 2 bases at V and 6 bases at J; junction bases unmatched: 4. Post-ART PBMC samples numbered at least two per donor, and pre-ART ones at least one. Samples were assayed with immunoSEQ v3.0 at survey level. Repertoires were generated with immunoSEQ multiplex PCR, while TCRdb's copy carries only in-frame clones and drops some. Of roughly 33,000 clones listed, roughly three quarters are singletons. This receptor was identified in a woman in her 50s with HIV. The V gene is TRBV5-1, the J gene TRBJ2-2, with TRBD2 matching 13 bases. The material was unsorted PBMCs, obtained 3.1 years after starting antiretroviral therapy. CDR3 region: CASSLLAGGHPGELFF. CDR3 bases: TGCGCCAGCAGCTTACTAGCGGGGGGGCATCCCGGGGAGCTGTTTTTT. The full variable domain, rest sourced from reference TRBV5-1 and TRBJ2-2, is KAGVTQTPRYLIKTRGQQVTLSCSPISGHRSVSWYQQTPGQGLQFLFEYFSETQRNKGNFPGRFSGRQFSNSRSEMNVSTLELGDSALYLCASSLLAGGHPGELFFGEGSRLTVL.